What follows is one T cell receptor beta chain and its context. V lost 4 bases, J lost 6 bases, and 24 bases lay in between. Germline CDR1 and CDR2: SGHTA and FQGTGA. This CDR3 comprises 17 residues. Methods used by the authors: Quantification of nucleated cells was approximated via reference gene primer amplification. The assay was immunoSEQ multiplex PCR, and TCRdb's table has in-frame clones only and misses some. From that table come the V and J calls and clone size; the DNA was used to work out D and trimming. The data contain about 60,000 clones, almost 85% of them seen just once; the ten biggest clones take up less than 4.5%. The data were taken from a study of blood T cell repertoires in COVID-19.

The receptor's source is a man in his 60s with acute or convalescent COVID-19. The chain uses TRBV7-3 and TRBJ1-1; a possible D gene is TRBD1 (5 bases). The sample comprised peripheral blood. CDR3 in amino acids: CASSCIFVGKLGAEAFF. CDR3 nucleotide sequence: TGTGCCAGCAGCTGTATATTCGTAGGGAAATTAGGGGCTGAAGCTTTCTTT.